Below are 9 T cell receptor beta chains sequenced from a single sample in a study of T cells after yellow fever vaccination. Via MiXCR, TCRdb re-called the 5' RACE reads, giving one row per CDR3 protein. The sample lists roughly 65,000 distinct CDR3 sequences; roughly 6% were seen once. The material sequenced was CD4+ T cells sorted from PBMCs, taken less than 16 days after the first yellow fever vaccination. All receptors derive from a man between 18 and 29 years old who received the YFV17D yellow fever vaccine.

This clonotype occurred many times. The chain uses TRBV12-3 or TRBV12-4 and TRBJ1-1; TRBD1 agrees at 9 bases. The CDR3 is 15 residues long. The trim removed 1 base at V and 0 bases at J, leaving 0 bases unmatched. CDR3 nucleotides: TGTGCCAGCAGTTTAGGACAGGGGGTGAACACTGAAGCTTTCTTT. Translated, it gives CASSLGQGVNTEAFF.

Many counts were recorded for this clonotype. J is TRBJ2-4 and V is TRBV7-2; 8 bases agree with TRBD2. V lost 0 bases to trimming and J lost 0 bases; unmatched junction nucleotides: 10. This CDR3 spans 19 amino acids. Germline V lookup: CDR1 SGHTA, CDR2 FQGNSA. The CDR3 nucleotides read TGTGCCAGCAGCTTAGCCTTGGCGCGGGGGGTACTAGCCAAAAACATTCAGTACTTC. This codes for CASSLALARGVLAKNIQYF.

A remark on this clonotype: At one boundary the junction diverges from the germline segment, which might be a read error. This rearrangement joins TRBV3-1 to TRBJ2-6, with D perhaps TRBD2 (6 bases). The CDR3 runs 18 residues. Germline loops: CDR1 LGHDT, CDR2 YNNKEL (reference sequence). The CDR3 region has the DNA TGTACCAGCAGTAACCCGGGACTCCCCACCCCTGGGGCCAACGTCCTGACTTTC. This sequence encodes CTSSNPGLPTPGANVLTF.

This clonotype has a count of ten or more. The chain links TRBV6-5 to TRBJ2-2; 8 nucleotides agree with TRBD1. This CDR3 region has 17 residues. Germline V lookup: CDR1 MNHEY, CDR2 SVGAGI. The junction had 13 bases not matched to a gene; V was cut back by 6 bases and J by 4 bases. CDR3 protein: CASSRGTTGAGTGELFF. CDR3 nucleotide sequence: TGTGCCAGCAGCCGGGGAACGACAGGGGCGGGCACCGGGGAGCTGTTTTTT.

For this clonotype: A much larger clonotype is one base distant, so this may be a read error. The V call is TRBV5-1, the J call TRBJ1-4, with D perhaps TRBD1 (6 bases). Germline CDR1 is SGHRS and CDR2 is YFSETQ. V was trimmed by 0 bases and J by 2 bases, leaving 8 bases between them. The length of the CDR3 is 15 residues. This CDR3 reads CASSLGQETNEKLFF. The CDR3 DNA is TGCGCCAGCAGCTTGGGACAGGAGACTAATGAAAAACTGTTTTTT.

This clonotype came up many times. The rearrangement links TRBV5-1 to TRBJ2-4; D may be TRBD2 (7 bases). Per germline, CDR1 SGHRS and CDR2 YFSETQ. Trimming cost V 0 bases and J 7 bases, with 11 bases left between them. The CDR3 runs to 14 residues. CDR3 sequence (DNA): TGCGCCAGCAGCTTGGCGGGGGGCGTGAACATTCAGTACTTC. It yields the protein CASSLAGGVNIQYF.

This clonotype was picked up many times. The chain's CDR3 is CASSTRGAGGGYTF. The CDR3 DNA follows: TGTGCCAGCAGTACTCGGGGGGCCGGCGGGGGCTACACCTTC. The gene calls are TRBV2 and TRBJ1-2, with D maybe TRBD1 (6 bases). Trimming removed 5 bases at V and 8 bases at J, with 18 bases between. This CDR3 region has 14 residues. The germline CDR1 and CDR2 sequences are SNHLY and FYNNEI.

Only a few counts were recorded for this clonotype. V usage is TRBV9 and J usage is TRBJ2-3; D is unresolved. The CDR3 has 12 amino acids. In germline, CDR1 is SGDLS, CDR2 YYNGEE. The V and J ends lost 4 bases and 2 bases respectively, with 5 bases between them. The CDR3 nucleotides are TGTGCCAGCAGCCCCGCCACAGATACGCAGTATTTT. It codes for CASSPATDTQYF.

Ten or more counts support this clonotype. This sequence joins TRBV6-2 or TRBV6-3 and TRBJ2-1, with unresolved D. This CDR3 comprises 15 residues. The germline gives CDR1 MNHEY, CDR2 SVGEGT. V lost 6 bases to trimming and J lost 0 bases, with 12 bases between them. CDR3 in DNA: TGTGCCAGCAGACAATTGTGGAGCTCCTACAATGAGCAGTTCTTC. Its translation: CASRQLWSSYNEQFF.